A selection of T cell receptor beta chains follows, all from one sample in a study of T-cell memory formation after mild COVID-19. TCRdb reprocessed the 5' RACE reads via MiXCR and lists one record per CDR3 protein. The sample records about 390,000 distinct CDR3 sequences, roughly 15% being singletons. Sequencing used PBMCs or a T cell subset sorted from them (not recorded which). Receptor source: a man between 18 and 35 years old who had mild COVID-19 (a few samples of this study predate the infection). Cell type and time point are not known. CDR3s include the opening cysteine and the closing phenylalanine or tryptophan. The order of the fields is CDR3 DNA, CDR3 protein, D gene, J gene, V gene, clone size. D genes are given only for firm matches. A clone size is listed for some rows: how often the clone was seen (once, few, many), or a class if it is expanded.

DNA: TGTGCCAGCAGCCCGACACAGGGAGTTTTTAATGAGCAGTTCTTC
CDR3: CASSPTQGVFNEQFF
D: .
J: TRBJ2-1
V: TRBV3-1
size: few

DNA: TGCAGTGCTAGTCAAATCGGAATCACAGATACGCAGTATTTT
CDR3: CSASQIGITDTQYF
D: .
J: TRBJ2-3
V: TRBV20-1
size: .

DNA: TGTGCCAGCAGTTTTGCGGACAGGGTCAATCAGCCCCAGCATTTT
CDR3: CASSFADRVNQPQHF
D: TRBD1
J: TRBJ1-5
V: TRBV12-3/TRBV12-4
size: few

DNA: TGTGCCAGCAGCTTAGAATCGGGGGTCGAGCAGTACTTC
CDR3: CASSLESGVEQYF
D: .
J: TRBJ2-7
V: TRBV7-9
size: .

DNA: TGTGCCAGCAGCGTCGGACAGGGGGATTCACCCCTCCACTTT
CDR3: CASSVGQGDSPLHF
D: TRBD1
J: TRBJ1-6
V: TRBV9
size: .

DNA: TGTGCCAGCTCACCGGCGCTAGCGGGGGTTAATGAGCAGTTCTTC
CDR3: CASSPALAGVNEQFF
D: TRBD2
J: TRBJ2-1
V: TRBV18
size: .

DNA: TGTGCCAGCAGGGACACAGGGTTCTATGGCTACACCTTC
CDR3: CASRDTGFYGYTF
D: .
J: TRBJ1-2
V: TRBV2
size: many

DNA: TGCAGCGTTGGATTTACAGGGATAGGGAACACTGAAGCTTTCTTT
CDR3: CSVGFTGIGNTEAFF
D: .
J: TRBJ1-1
V: TRBV29-1
size: many

DNA: TGTGCCAGCAGTCGATCGACAGGGGGGAACACTGAAGCTTTCTTT
CDR3: CASSRSTGGNTEAFF
D: TRBD1
J: TRBJ1-1
V: TRBV6-5
size: few

DNA: TGCGCCAGCAGCCAAGAATCCGGGTATGGCTACACCTTC
CDR3: CASSQESGYGYTF
D: .
J: TRBJ1-2
V: TRBV4-1
size: many

DNA: TGTGCCAGCAGTGTTTGGGGCGGGGACACGTCAGATACGCAGTATTTT
CDR3: CASSVWGGDTSDTQYF
D: .
J: TRBJ2-3
V: TRBV28
size: few

DNA: TGTGCCAGCGGGCAGGGAAGTCAGGCTTTCTTT
CDR3: CASGQGSQAFF
D: .
J: TRBJ1-1
V: TRBV3-1
size: .

DNA: TGTGCCATCAGTTCCCATGAAAACTCTGGGGCCAACGTCCTGACTTTC
CDR3: CAISSHENSGANVLTF
D: .
J: TRBJ2-6
V: TRBV10-3
size: few

DNA: TGCAGTGCCCACCCGGCGACTAGCACAGATACGCAGTATTTT
CDR3: CSAHPATSTDTQYF
D: .
J: TRBJ2-3
V: TRBV20-1
size: .

DNA: TGTGCCAGCAGTGAAGCAGGGTCTGGGGCCAACGTCCTGACTTTC
CDR3: CASSEAGSGANVLTF
D: .
J: TRBJ2-6
V: TRBV6-1
size: few

DNA: TGTGCCAGCAGTCCCAGATCCATCCAAGAGACCCAGTACTTC
CDR3: CASSPRSIQETQYF
D: .
J: TRBJ2-5
V: TRBV12-3/TRBV12-4
size: few

DNA: TGTGCCACCAGTCTTGGAAGGGAAGAGACCCAGTACTTC
CDR3: CATSLGREETQYF
D: .
J: TRBJ2-5
V: TRBV24-1
size: few

DNA: TGCGCCAGCAGCCTCAGGACAGGGAGTAACTATGGCTACACCTTC
CDR3: CASSLRTGSNYGYTF
D: TRBD1
J: TRBJ1-2
V: TRBV5-1
size: .

DNA: TGTGCCAGCCTCGGACGGGGCACCGGGGAGCTGTTTTTT
CDR3: CASLGRGTGELFF
D: .
J: TRBJ2-2
V: TRBV6-5
size: many

DNA: TGTGCCAGCAGTTACTCGGAGCCCCGAAAGACATCGTTCTACGAGCAGTACTTC
CDR3: CASSYSEPRKTSFYEQYF
D: .
J: TRBJ2-7
V: TRBV6-5
size: .

DNA: TGTGCCAGCAGCCACCAGGCTTCCTACAATGAGCAGTTCTTC
CDR3: CASSHQASYNEQFF
D: .
J: TRBJ2-1
V: TRBV14
size: .

DNA: TGCGCCAGCAGCTTGGAACAGACCCAGTACTTC
CDR3: CASSLEQTQYF
D: .
J: TRBJ2-5
V: TRBV5-1
size: many

DNA: TGTGCCAGCAGCTCAAAGGGGGGGGACTACAATGAGCAGTTCTTC
CDR3: CASSSKGGDYNEQFF
D: .
J: TRBJ2-1
V: TRBV7-9
size: few

DNA: TGTGCCAGCAGCGTACGTTCCTCGCGGGGGGCGAACACCGGGGAGCTGTTTTTT
CDR3: CASSVRSSRGANTGELFF
D: TRBD2
J: TRBJ2-2
V: TRBV9
size: .

DNA: TGTGCCAGCAGCCCCGGACAGGGCTCCCCGCCCCAGCATTTT
CDR3: CASSPGQGSPPQHF
D: TRBD1
J: TRBJ1-5
V: TRBV7-2
size: .

DNA: TGTGCCGAGTATCGTGGGGGAGCAAATCAGCCCCAGCATTTT
CDR3: CAEYRGGANQPQHF
D: .
J: TRBJ1-5
V: TRBV24-1
size: few

DNA: TGCAGTGCTAGAGAGAGGGGGAGGTGGTTCTTC
CDR3: CSARERGRWFF
D: .
J: TRBJ2-1
V: TRBV20-1
size: few

DNA: TGTGCCAGCAGTTTGGGGGAGACTGGCTACACCTTC
CDR3: CASSLGETGYTF
D: .
J: TRBJ1-2
V: TRBV12-3/TRBV12-4
size: .

DNA: TGCGCCAGCAGCCAAGACACTTCAGGGTTTTGGTGGAACACCATATATTTT
CDR3: CASSQDTSGFWWNTIYF
D: .
J: TRBJ1-3
V: TRBV4-3
size: .

DNA: TGTGCCAGTAGTATTGGACAGGGTCGAGGCTACACCTTC
CDR3: CASSIGQGRGYTF
D: TRBD1
J: TRBJ1-2
V: TRBV19
size: .

DNA: TGTGCCACCAGTGACACTAGCGGGGCTAACACCGGGGAGCTGTTTTTT
CDR3: CATSDTSGANTGELFF
D: TRBD2
J: TRBJ2-2
V: TRBV24-1
size: .

DNA: TGTGCCAGCAGCTTAGGTAATCGCAATGGGGATGAGCAGTTCTTC
CDR3: CASSLGNRNGDEQFF
D: .
J: TRBJ2-1
V: TRBV11-2
size: few

DNA: TGTGCCAGCTCGCAAAGCAGGGGGTTGGCTGGAAACACCATATATTTT
CDR3: CASSQSRGLAGNTIYF
D: TRBD1
J: TRBJ1-3
V: TRBV18
size: .

DNA: TGTGCCACCAGCAGAGTAGGTAGCGGGGGGGCCCCTGAGCAGTTCTTC
CDR3: CATSRVGSGGAPEQFF
D: TRBD2
J: TRBJ2-1
V: TRBV15
size: few

DNA: TGTGCCAGCACCCAGGGGGGCTACGAGCAGTACTTC
CDR3: CASTQGGYEQYF
D: .
J: TRBJ2-7
V: TRBV12-3/TRBV12-4
size: few

DNA: TGTGCCAGCAGCCAAGTTAGGGAGGAAACTGAAGCTTTCTTT
CDR3: CASSQVREETEAFF
D: .
J: TRBJ1-1
V: TRBV4-2
size: .

DNA: TGCAGTGCTCGCAGAGCTCTAGTTTATGACGAGCAGTACTTC
CDR3: CSARRALVYDEQYF
D: .
J: TRBJ2-7
V: TRBV20-1
size: .

DNA: TGTGCCAGCAGCCCCGAGGGGGGAATGACCTACGAGCAGTACTTC
CDR3: CASSPEGGMTYEQYF
D: .
J: TRBJ2-7
V: TRBV6-2/TRBV6-3
size: .

DNA: TGTGCCAGCAGTTACTCGATTCGCGCCGGCTACACCTTC
CDR3: CASSYSIRAGYTF
D: .
J: TRBJ1-2
V: TRBV6-2/TRBV6-3
size: few

DNA: TGTGCCAGCAGTTTATCAGTTACAGATACGCAGTATTTT
CDR3: CASSLSVTDTQYF
D: .
J: TRBJ2-3
V: TRBV7-3
size: many

DNA: TGTGCCAGCAGGACCGGGGAAAACATTCAGTACTTC
CDR3: CASRTGENIQYF
D: .
J: TRBJ2-4
V: TRBV28
size: many

DNA: TGCGCCAGCAGCGGGGGGTTCACAATGGCTAATGGCTACACCTTC
CDR3: CASSGGFTMANGYTF
D: .
J: TRBJ1-2
V: TRBV5-1
size: .

DNA: TGCAGCGTTGAAAAAGGTACCGGGAGGTACGAGCAGTACTTC
CDR3: CSVEKGTGRYEQYF
D: TRBD2
J: TRBJ2-7
V: TRBV29-1
size: few

DNA: TGTGCCAGCAGTTTAGTAGCGGGGGTTGATACGCAGTATTTT
CDR3: CASSLVAGVDTQYF
D: TRBD2
J: TRBJ2-3
V: TRBV27
size: .

DNA: TGTGCCAGCAGTTACGGGACAGGGCTCGGAAACACCATATATTTT
CDR3: CASSYGTGLGNTIYF
D: TRBD1
J: TRBJ1-3
V: TRBV12-3/TRBV12-4
size: many

DNA: TGTGCCAGCAGTGACCACCAGGGTTCTATCTATGGCTACACCTTC
CDR3: CASSDHQGSIYGYTF
D: .
J: TRBJ1-2
V: TRBV6-4
size: few

DNA: TGTGCCAGCAGTTTTGGGGCGCCCGGGGAGCTGTTTTTT
CDR3: CASSFGAPGELFF
D: .
J: TRBJ2-2
V: TRBV12-3/TRBV12-4
size: .

DNA: TGTGCCAGCAGCTTCGGGGGATCGAACATTCAGTACTTC
CDR3: CASSFGGSNIQYF
D: .
J: TRBJ2-4
V: TRBV7-2
size: .

DNA: TGTGCCAGCAGCTTAAGGGAAGCTAACACTGAAGCTTTCTTT
CDR3: CASSLREANTEAFF
D: .
J: TRBJ1-1
V: TRBV7-2
size: .

DNA: TGTGCCAGTAGTCCCCGAACAGGGTCCGAGCAGTACTTC
CDR3: CASSPRTGSEQYF
D: .
J: TRBJ2-7
V: TRBV19
size: few

DNA: TGCAGTGCAGAGGGACTAGCGGGGGTTAGGGAGACCCAGTACTTC
CDR3: CSAEGLAGVRETQYF
D: TRBD2
J: TRBJ2-5
V: TRBV20-1
size: .